This T cell receptor beta chain was profiled in a study of T-cell memory formation after mild COVID-19. Study-level findings and limits: CD4+ contracting clones were found mainly in CM and EM, and CD8+ ones in EMRA.

From the 5' RACE reads, TCRdb called clonotypes with MiXCR, one entry per CDR3 protein. The sample carries a few hundred thousand distinct CDR3 sequences, 25% to 30% recorded once. Germline V lookup: CDR1 SGHRS, CDR2 YFSETQ. Germline trimming cut 2 bases from V and 3 bases from J; bases unmatched to any gene: 5. The CDR3 sequence is 16 residues long. This clonotype was observed a handful of times. Its antigen is unknown. Sequencing was done on a sample of PBMCs or a T cell subset sorted from them (not recorded which). This clonotype was sampled from an adult woman who had mild COVID-19 (a few samples of this study predate the infection). Cell type and time point are not known. V and J are TRBV5-1 and TRBJ2-1, with 10 bases aligning to TRBD2. In nucleotides, the CDR3 is TGCGCCAGCAGCTTAACTAGCGGGGTAAACTACAATGAGCAGTTCTTC. The encoded protein is CASSLTSGVNYNEQFF.